This T cell receptor (beta chain) was identified during a study of post-analysis software for immune sequencing data. Whole-study context: The disease courses covered relapsing-remitting, secondary progressive and progressive-relapsing multiple sclerosis.

Notes on the study in general: About 5 TRBV segments occurring more often in patients than controls included TRBV5-6, TRBV5-1 and TRBV20-1. Samples from a shared batch, those prepared together, strongly co-clustered by F measure. Compared against controls, patients with multiple sclerosis displayed significantly lower normalized Chao1 diversity.

The germline CDR1 and CDR2 sequences are SQVTM and ANQGSEA. The CDR3 sequence is 12 residues long. V shed 4 bases and J shed 1 base, with 7 bases lying between them. Of note for this clonotype: No antigen is known for it.

The TCR beta cDNA libraries carried unique molecular identifiers. Yield was roughly 0.5 million cDNA molecules from approximately 0.91 to 9.4 million T cells. One entry per CDR3 protein results from TCRdb running MiXCR on the PCR reads. The sample holds about 200,000 distinct CDR3 sequences, 25% to 30% seen once. The rearrangement joins TRBV29-1 to TRBJ1-1; D gene unclear. Source material: blood. The clonotype comes from a girl younger than 18 with multiple sclerosis. CDR3 DNA: TGCAGCGTTGGTTCGGGGAACACTGAAGCTTTCTTT. Protein sequence: CSVGSGNTEAFF.